Here is one T cell receptor beta chain with its context. What antigen it recognizes has not been identified. It has no much larger one-base neighbor in the sample; base qualities were not kept. These data originate in a study of blood T cell repertoires in COVID-19 (dated by TCRdb to between 2020 and 2021). A note on the overall study: Collaborator samples came from the United States, Italy and Spain and covered acute and convalescent phases of COVID-19. The prospective study material was composed of cDNA or gDNA derived from T cells, B-cell-depleted T cells, or PBMCs. Deeply sampled blood TCRbeta repertoires from subjects exposed to, actively infected with, or recovered from COVID-19 were included in the dataset. The repertoires were made available in a free public database intended to serve as a resource for research on the immune response to SARS-CoV-2. Samples were obtained from the ongoing ImmuneRACE study (first 160 participants) and from about 1,300 subjects provided by 6 global collaborators. The sample metadata nearly always contained a de-identified subject ID, COVID-19 status, age in years and sex. HLA class I and class II types, where available, came from metadata supplied by the sample provider rather than from assay-based typing.

TCRbeta CDR3 regions were amplified from genomic DNA using the immunoSEQ Assay, a bias-controlled multiplex PCR. Regarding the original processing steps: Within the assay, amplification of reference gene primers was used to estimate how many nucleated cells each sample contained. To quantify the absolute abundance of each unique TCRbeta CDR3 rearrangement, sequence reads were collapsed and filtered. Productive Simpson clonality was computed per sample as the square root of Simpson's diversity index over productive rearrangements. TCRdb limited this immuneACCESS table to in-frame rearrangements with V and J called. A share of clones is missing; checked studies link under half to unresolved V genes, and the rest is unexplained. That table gives V, J and clone size, and the DNA gave D and trimming. Here the sample has tens of thousands of clones; 89% occur a single time. 1.6% of the sample comes from the top ten.

The CDR3 contains 15 residues, cysteine and phenylalanine counted. Only CDR3 DNA remains: 45 bases, in frame from the first base. V sheds 5 bases and J sheds 2 bases, leaving 15 bases between their ends. CDR1 MGHRA and CDR2 YSYEKL were looked up in the germline V gene. The collaborating institutions used their own protocols to collect whole blood in K2EDTA tubes. Collaborator samples were shipped for TCRbeta analysis as frozen whole blood, isolated PBMCs, or DNA extracted from either sample type. Paper-wide results and their limitations: Clinical and demographic metadata were provided uncurated, with the amount varying by source and participant.

The chain uses TRBV4-1 and TRBJ1-1; the best D guess is TRBD1, with 5 bases matching. The sequence derives from a man aged 60 to 75 with acute or convalescent COVID-19. Sequencing used peripheral blood. The DNA sequence reads TGCGCCAGCAGCTACGGAGGGGTTAGAAACACTGAAGCTTTCTTT. Translated, it gives CASSYGGVRNTEAFF.